The 31 T cell receptor beta chains below all came from one sample that was sequenced in a study of cytomegalovirus exposure and HLA in healthy donors. Assay used: immunoSEQ multiplex PCR; TCRdb lists only in-frame clones, some missing. Here the sample spans a few hundred thousand clones, approximately 90% being singletons. Input material: PBMCs. These receptors originate from a young woman in good health and CMV-seronegative.

The CDR3 protein is CASRLDRGPYNEQFF. The CDR3 DNA follows: TGCGCCAGCAGACTTGACAGGGGGCCCTACAATGAGCAGTTCTTC. The rearrangement uses TRBV5-1 and TRBJ2-1; 10 nucleotides line up with TRBD1. The CDR3 loop spans 15 amino acids. Germline V gene lookup returns CDR1 SGHRS and CDR2 YFSETQ. V lost 5 bases to trimming and J lost 2 bases; unmatched junction nucleotides: 4.

CDR3 DNA: TGTGCCAGCAGTGTCGGGACTACTTACTACGAGCAGTACTTC. Amino acids: CASSVGTTYYEQYF. The chain links TRBV6-5 to TRBJ2-7; 7 bases map to TRBD2. The germline CDR1 and CDR2 sequences are MNHEY and SVGAGI. The CDR3 runs to 14 residues. Trimming took 5 bases from V and 3 from J; bases not matched to a gene: 7.

The chain joins TRBV4-1 to TRBJ2-7, with a tentative D call TRBD2 (6 bases). Per germline, CDR1 MGHRA and CDR2 YSYEKL. Trimming shortened V by 1 base and J by 6 bases, and 22 bases separated the two germline ends. This CDR3 contains 17 residues. This CDR3 reads CASSQGAFGTLGLEQYF. DNA of the CDR3: TGCGCCAGCAGCCAAGGAGCCTTCGGGACTTTGGGACTCGAGCAGTACTTC.

The chain is built from TRBV19 and TRBJ2-2; 9 bases are a match to TRBD1. CDR3 size: 14 residues. Germline CDR1 reads LNHDA; CDR2 reads SQIVND (reference sequence). After removal of 6 bases from V and 4 bases from J, the junction contained 3 bases not matched to a gene. CDR3 DNA: TGTGCCAGTAGCGTGACAGGGGGCACCGGGGAGCTGTTTTTT. It specifies CASSVTGGTGELFF.

This chain connects TRBV9 to TRBJ2-1; 9 bases agree with TRBD2. The germline V gene encodes CDR1 SGDLS and CDR2 YYNGEE. With V trimmed by 0 bases and J by 4 bases, 5 bases remained unmatched. The CDR3 loop spans 16 amino acids. This chain's CDR3 is CASSVALAGMYNEQFF. CDR3 coding DNA: TGTGCCAGCAGCGTAGCCCTAGCGGGGATGTACAATGAGCAGTTCTTC.

This clone was picked up many times. This sequence joins TRBV4-1 and TRBJ1-2, with D possibly being TRBD1 (5 bases). Germline CDR1 MGHRA, CDR2 YSYEKL. CDR3 size: 14 residues. Trimming removed 4 bases at V and 2 bases at J, with 11 bases between. The CDR3 here is CASSRPQENYGYTF. The CDR3 nucleotides are TGCGCCAGCAGCCGCCCACAGGAGAACTATGGCTACACCTTC.

A note on this clone: Other DNA variants within this sample encode the same CDR3. The chain employs TRBV27 and TRBJ2-7; TRBD1 agrees at 7 bases. Germline CDR1 MNHEY, CDR2 SMNVEV (reference sequence). J was trimmed by 2 bases and V by 3 bases; bases with no gene match: 1. This CDR3 has 13 amino acids. The CDR3 region has the DNA TGTGCCAGCAGTTTGGGGACAGCCTACGAGCAGTACTTC. As protein: CASSLGTAYEQYF.

This clone was counted between two and nine times. The gene calls are TRBV7-2 and TRBJ2-1, with D possibly being TRBD1 (5 bases). V gave up 4 bases and J gave up 4 bases, with 20 bases separating them. The CDR3 extends over 17 amino acids. CDR1 is SGHTA, CDR2 FQGNSA, per germline. CDR3 nucleotides: TGTGCCAGCAGCTCCCAGGGCGGTTTCGGGCGGTACAATGAGCAGTTCTTC. Its protein is CASSSQGGFGRYNEQFF.

The rearrangement joins TRBV18 to TRBJ1-1, with a tentative D call TRBD1 (5 bases). Germline assignment: CDR1 KGHSH and CDR2 LQKENI. Trimming cost V 3 bases and J 4 bases, with 21 bases left between them. The CDR3 is 17 residues long. The CDR3 is CASSPGGGGVGGTEAFF. DNA for the CDR3: TGTGCCAGCTCACCCGGAGGTGGAGGGGTAGGAGGCACTGAAGCTTTCTTT.

This sequence joins TRBV10-3 and TRBJ1-1, with 7 bases lining up with TRBD1. The V segment lost 6 bases and the J segment 3 bases; nucleotides outside the gene matches: 4. The CDR3 is 13 residues long. Germline V gene lookup returns CDR1 ENHRY and CDR2 SYGVKD. This CDR3 reads CAIRITGDTEAFF. The CDR3 DNA follows: TGTGCCATCAGAATAACAGGGGACACTGAAGCTTTCTTT.

The chain joins TRBV28 to TRBJ2-3; D not resolved. The CDR3 extends over 14 amino acids. V was trimmed by 5 bases and J by 6 bases, leaving 15 bases between them. Germline CDR1 is MDHEN and CDR2 is SYDVKM. This CDR3 reads CASSRREMADTQYF. The CDR3 DNA follows: TGTGCCAGCAGTCGGAGAGAGATGGCGGATACGCAGTATTTT.

This chain joins TRBV14 and TRBJ1-1; D gene uncertain. Germline V CDR1 and CDR2: SGHDN, FVKESK. Trimming took off 0 bases at V and 0 bases at J, with 11 bases between the two ends. The length of the CDR3 is 16 residues. CDR3 amino acids: CASSQDLPHLNTEAFF. CDR3 bases: TGTGCCAGCAGCCAAGATCTGCCCCACTTGAACACTGAAGCTTTCTTT. Filled out from reference TRBV14 and TRBJ1-1, the complete variable domain reads EAGVTQFPSHSVIEKGQTVTLRCDPISGHDNLYWYRRVMGKEIKFLLHFVKESKQDESGMPNNRFLAERTGGTYSTLKVQPAELEDSGVYFCASSQDLPHLNTEAFFGQGTRLTVV.

This rearrangement joins TRBV19 to TRBJ1-1; D may be TRBD1 (5 bases). Germline V gene lookup returns CDR1 LNHDA and CDR2 SQIVND (reference sequence). This CDR3 comprises 14 residues. V lost 6 bases and J lost 0, with 11 bases in between. Here the CDR3 reads CASRPWGVNTEAFF. The DNA for the CDR3 is TGTGCCAGTAGGCCTTGGGGGGTGAACACTGAAGCTTTCTTT.

The chain couples TRBV4-1 to TRBJ2-7, with 12 bases that match TRBD2. The CDR3 sequence is 15 residues long. Germline loops: CDR1 MGHRA, CDR2 YSYEKL. V lost 4 bases to trimming and J lost 3 bases; unmatched junction nucleotides: 4. CDR3 coding DNA: TGCGCCAGCAGCCTCCGGACTAGCGGGATCTACGAGCAGTACTTC. Its translation is CASSLRTSGIYEQYF.

The chain employs TRBV23-1 and TRBJ1-2; D unresolved. TRBV23-1 is annotated as an ORF whose role is uncertain. There are 16 residues in the CDR3. V was trimmed by 4 bases and J by 0 bases, leaving 15 bases between them. CDR3 in DNA: TGCGCCAGCAGTCTAAGCCGCCTTGGTCCTAACTATGGCTACACCTTC. It codes for CASSLSRLGPNYGYTF.

In its sample, this clone was seen once. The J gene is TRBJ2-2, the V gene TRBV19; TRBD2 matches at 15 bases. The CDR3 is 16 residues long. Germline V gene data show CDR1 as LNHDA and CDR2 as SQIVND (reference sequence). V shed 5 bases and J 7 bases; nucleotides not matched to a gene: 5. The CDR3, as DNA: TGTGCCAGTAGTCCGGGACTAGCGGGAGGAGGCGGGGAGCTGTTTTTT. Amino acid sequence: CASSPGLAGGGGELFF.

The rearrangement links TRBV11-1 to TRBJ1-2, with D possibly matching TRBD1 (5 bases). The CDR3 is made up of 17 amino acids. V dropped 1 base and J dropped 0 bases, with 15 bases sitting between them. Germline-derived CDR1 and CDR2 are SGHAT and FQDESV (reference sequence). In DNA form, the CDR3 reads TGTGCCAGCAGCTTAGACAGGTTCGGACGACCTAACTATGGCTACACCTTC. Amino acid sequence: CASSLDRFGRPNYGYTF.

The chain recombines TRBV5-1 with TRBJ1-1, with D perhaps TRBD1 (5 bases). With 7 bases removed from V and 3 bases from J, the gap between germline ends came to 13 bases. The germline V gene encodes CDR1 SGHRS and CDR2 YFSETQ. This CDR3 region has 13 residues. Here the CDR3 DNA reads TGCGCCAGCGGGCAGGGAGGGGACACTGAAGCTTTCTTT. This gives the protein CASGQGGDTEAFF.

V and J are TRBV5-1 and TRBJ1-1, with TRBD1 identical over 7 bases. This CDR3 comprises 13 residues. CDR1 is SGHRS and CDR2 is YFSETQ in the germline V gene. After removal of 4 bases from V and 3 bases from J, the junction contained 3 bases not matched to a gene. In nucleotides, the CDR3 is TGCGCCAGCAGCGCGGGACAGCACACTGAAGCTTTCTTT. The encoded protein is CASSAGQHTEAFF. Complete variable domain (other parts from reference TRBV5-1 and TRBJ1-1): KAGVTQTPRYLIKTRGQQVTLSCSPISGHRSVSWYQQTPGQGLQFLFEYFSETQRNKGNFPGRFSGRQFSNSRSEMNVSTLELGDSALYLCASSAGQHTEAFFGQGTRLTVV.

This chain uses TRBV28 with TRBJ2-6; 7 bases line up with TRBD1. After removal of 6 bases from V and 3 bases from J, the junction contained 8 bases not matched to a gene. Germline V gene lookup returns CDR1 MDHEN and CDR2 SYDVKM. The CDR3 spans 16 residues. CDR3 amino acids: CASRARAGGGANVLTF. The CDR3 DNA is TGTGCCAGCAGAGCCAGGGCAGGGGGTGGGGCCAACGTCCTGACTTTC.

V gene TRBV7-3 combines with J gene TRBJ2-5; 10 bases match TRBD2. Unmatched junction bases numbered 4, after V lost 2 bases and J lost 4 bases. This CDR3 is built from 15 residues. Germline V gives CDR1 SGHTA, CDR2 FQGTGA. CDR3 sequence (DNA): TGTGCCAGCAGCTTAGGGCTAGCGGGAGTAGAGACCCAGTACTTC. This sequence encodes CASSLGLAGVETQYF.

The chain is built from TRBV7-9 and TRBJ1-1, with 8 bases fitting TRBD1. The CDR3 is 13 residues long. The germline V gene encodes CDR1 SEHNR and CDR2 FQNEAQ (reference sequence). J was trimmed by 5 bases and V by 11 bases; bases with no gene match: 10. Here the CDR3 reads CACQMDRETEAFF. The CDR3 coding sequence is TGTGCCTGCCAAATGGACAGGGAGACTGAAGCTTTCTTT.

The chain uses TRBV5-6 and TRBJ1-2, with 11 positions matching TRBD1. The V gene's germline CDR1 is SGHDT and CDR2 YYEEEE. The CDR3 is made up of 16 amino acids. Trimming removed 4 bases from V and 7 bases from J; junction bases left unmatched: 12. The CDR3 region has the DNA TGTGCCAGCAGCGTTATAGAGGACAGGGGGCTGGGTGGCTACACCTTC. It codes for CASSVIEDRGLGGYTF.

This chain uses TRBV30 with TRBJ1-2; D remains ambiguous. This CDR3 spans 12 amino acids. CDR1 is GTSNPN, CDR2 SVGIG, per germline (reference sequence). The V gene lost 0 bases and the J gene lost 10 bases, with 12 bases spanning the gap. This CDR3 reads CAWSVPGLAYTF. In DNA form, the CDR3 reads TGTGCCTGGAGTGTACCGGGATTAGCCTACACCTTC.

CDR3 coding DNA: TGCGCCAGCAGCCGGCGGAGGGCGGGCACCGGGGAGCTGTTTTTT. It codes for CASSRRRAGTGELFF. This rearrangement joins TRBV4-1 to TRBJ2-2, with a weak D call TRBD2 (6 bases). This CDR3 is 15 amino acids long. Germline V lookup: CDR1 MGHRA, CDR2 YSYEKL. V lost 4 bases to trimming and J lost 4 bases, with 13 bases between them.

The chain recombines TRBV6-1 with TRBJ2-1; a weak D match, TRBD2 (6 bases). V lost 9 bases to trimming and J lost 10 bases, with 22 bases between them. Germline loops: CDR1 MNHNS, CDR2 SASEGT. This CDR3 is 14 amino acids long. DNA for the CDR3: TGTGCCAGTAGGGGTAGGGGACTCTCTTGGGAGCAGTTCTTC. Protein sequence: CASRGRGLSWEQFF.

CDR3 DNA sequence: TGTGCCAGCAACTTCCGAGAGGCGAACACTGAAGCTTTCTTT. Its protein is CASNFREANTEAFF. The chain combines TRBV6-1 with TRBJ1-1; D is ambiguous. This CDR3 spans 14 amino acids. V gave up 7 bases and J gave up 1 base, with 13 bases separating them. The germline V gene encodes CDR1 MNHNS and CDR2 SASEGT.

In DNA, the CDR3 is TGTGCCAGCAGTTTATGGCACAGGGGGCGAAATCAGCCCCAGCATTTT. Translated, it gives CASSLWHRGRNQPQHF. This chain joins TRBV28 and TRBJ1-5; 9 bases match TRBD1. The CDR3 spans 16 residues. Germline loops: CDR1 MDHEN, CDR2 SYDVKM. Trimming took 0 bases from V and 4 from J; bases not matched to a gene: 4.

The chain carries TRBV19 and TRBJ1-2; D might be TRBD1 (6 bases). This CDR3 comprises 16 residues. Trimming cost V 4 bases and J 8 bases, with 23 bases left between them. The germline V gene encodes CDR1 LNHDA and CDR2 SQIVND (reference sequence). The CDR3: CASSTLNRDRREGYTF. The CDR3 coding sequence is TGTGCCAGTAGTACACTTAACAGGGACCGGCGTGAAGGCTACACCTTC.

The chain joins TRBV6-6 to TRBJ1-3, with 8 positions matching TRBD1. The CDR3 runs to 14 residues. Germline assignment: CDR1 MNHNY and CDR2 SVGAGI (reference sequence). The junction had 1 base not matched to a gene; V was cut back by 4 bases and J by 2 bases. The CDR3 spells CASSSGGPGNTIYF. The CDR3 DNA reads TGTGCCAGCAGTTCAGGGGGCCCTGGAAACACCATATATTTT.

The rearrangement links TRBV5-8 to TRBJ1-5; D ambiguous. Trimming left V 0 bases short and J 7 bases short, with 14 bases between. The CDR3 runs to 15 residues. Germline V gene lookup returns CDR1 SGHTS and CDR2 YDEGEE. CDR3 sequence: CASSLVVTAWQPQHF. In DNA, the CDR3 is TGTGCCAGCAGCTTGGTAGTTACAGCTTGGCAGCCCCAGCATTTT.